This TCR beta chain was retrieved from a study of cytomegalovirus exposure and HLA in healthy donors. Overall study: Both the approximately 120 validation repertoires and the roughly 700 first-cohort repertoires used the same platform, as reported by a later analysis. Overall study findings and caveats: Roughly 170 TCR beta chains were listed as cytomegalovirus-associated.

The CDR3 covers 15 residues. Per germline, CDR1 MGHDK and CDR2 SYGVNS. The table came from immunoSEQ multiplex PCR; TCRdb's copy has only in-frame clones and leaves some out. The data contain under 150,000 clones, about 86% of them singletons. As to this clone: No antigen is known for it. A junction boundary mismatches the germline segment, possibly from a read error.

Sequenced material: PBMCs. The clonotype originates from a man aged 18 to 29 in good health and CMV-seronegative. The rearrangement uses TRBV25-1 and TRBJ2-7; 11 nucleotides line up with TRBD2. In nucleotides, the CDR3 is TGTGCCAGCAGTGAATGGGGAACTAGCGGGGGTTCTTTGAACTTC. Its protein product is CASSEWGTSGGSLNF.